This TCR beta chain was documented in a study of T cells in Graves' hyperthyroidism and ophthalmopathy. TCR beta CDR3 region amplification was performed from RNA transcripts. With the HTBI primer set, the TCR CDR3 went through a first round of RT-PCR. TCRdb reprocessed the multiplex PCR reads with MiXCR, giving one entry per CDR3 protein. The repertoire holds hundreds of thousands of distinct CDR3 sequences, with roughly 15% as singletons. This CDR3 is 11 amino acids long. Trimming removed 1 base at V and 8 bases at J, with 5 bases between. The sample holds many counts of this clonotype. Sequenced sample: blood. The V call is TRBV12-3 or TRBV12-4, the J call TRBJ1-2, with D uncertain. The TCR sequence derives from a man between 18 and 29 years old with Graves' ophthalmopathy. In DNA, the CDR3 is TGTGCCAGCAGTTTAGGTCGCGGCTACACCTTC. Translation: CASSLGRGYTF.